The 24 T cell receptor beta chains below were found in one sample sequenced in a study of beta chain features in type 1 diabetes (dated by TCRdb to the late 2010s). No cognate antigen is known for these TCRs. General findings and caveats noted by the study authors: A moderate but significant shortening of TCRB CDR3 length was observed in type 1 diabetes patients in all four CD4+ subsets.

Libraries were made using the immunoSEQ multiplex PCR assay. The entire isolated RNA was reverse transcribed using the High Capacity cDNA Reverse Transcription Kit, and thus expressed TCRB transcripts were sequenced. TCRdb holds this immuneACCESS table with in-frame rearrangements only. Some clones are missing; in checked studies, unresolved V genes explain under half, and the rest has no known cause. Recorded for this sample are about 650,000 clones; around 12% of them occurred a single time. The ten largest clones represent approximately 0.11% of the sample. Sequencing input: naive CD4+ T cells from blood. This specimen's cell subset or site label, per the study, means: true naive CD4+ T cells. These receptors all come from a man between 25 and 39 years old with type 1 diabetes.

CDR3 nucleotide sequence: TGTGCCATCAGAGACGTGGGAAAACAGGGGGATGAAGGGGACAACTATGGCTACACCTTC. This gives the protein CAIRDVGKQGDEGDNYGYTF. The J gene is TRBJ1-2, the V gene TRBV10-3; 8 bases agree with TRBD1. In germline, CDR1 is ENHRY, CDR2 SYGVKD. This CDR3 contains 20 residues. J gave up 2 bases and V 6 bases, and 23 bases lay outside the gene matches.

The V call is TRBV6-6, the J call TRBJ1-2; 9 positions match TRBD1. Germline loops: CDR1 MNHNY, CDR2 SVGAGI (reference sequence). Trimming at V came to 5 bases and at J to 8 bases, leaving 12 bases not matched to a gene. The CDR3 totals 15 residues. CDR3: CASSPGQGKPDGYTF. CDR3 DNA sequence: TGTGCCAGCAGTCCGGGACAGGGAAAGCCGGACGGCTACACCTTC.

This clone was picked up a small number of times. The chain is built from TRBV7-9 and TRBJ2-7; TRBD1 agrees at 8 bases. The CDR3 is 14 amino acids. CDR1 SEHNR and CDR2 FQNEAQ come from the germline V gene (reference sequence). The V and J ends lost 5 bases and 0 bases, in that order; junction bases with no gene match: 3. The CDR3 sequence: CASSLDRASYEQYF. The DNA of the CDR3 is TGTGCCAGCAGCCTGGACAGGGCCTCCTACGAGCAGTACTTC.

The CDR3 sequence is CASSKLAGQFF. The CDR3 nucleotides are TGTGCCAGCAGCAAACTAGCGGGGCAGTTCTTC. The V and J genes are TRBV11-3 and TRBJ2-1, with 9 bases identical to TRBD2. Germline CDR1 reads SGHNT; CDR2 reads YENEEA. J was trimmed by 12 bases and V by 5 bases; bases with no gene match: 2. The CDR3 has 11 residues.

The chain combines TRBV10-3 with TRBJ1-5, with TRBD1 matching 9 bases. The V segment lost 6 bases and the J segment 7 bases; nucleotides outside the gene matches: 4. The CDR3 covers 13 residues. Germline V lookup: CDR1 ENHRY, CDR2 SYGVKD. In nucleotides, the CDR3 is TGTGCCATCAGGGACAGGGGCGGGCAGCCCCAGCATTTT. This codes for CAIRDRGGQPQHF.

This clone has just a few counts. The V and J genes are TRBV7-2 and TRBJ2-1; 7 nucleotides agree with TRBD1. Germline V gene lookup returns CDR1 SGHTA and CDR2 FQGNSA. Trimming took 5 bases from V and 10 from J; bases not matched to a gene: 11. This CDR3 comprises 14 residues. The CDR3 nucleotides read TGTGCCAGCAGCCCTGGACAGGTTGCAAGGGAGCAGTTCTTC. This gives the protein CASSPGQVAREQFF.

This clone was seen a handful of times. The chain couples TRBV7-9 to TRBJ1-5; D call uncertain. The CDR3 has 16 residues. Between the trimmed V and J ends, which lost 1 base and 2 bases, there was a span of 12 bases. From germline, CDR1 is SEHNR and CDR2 FQNEAQ (reference sequence). CDR3 coding DNA: TGTGCCAGCAGCTTAGAGGACGGAGGACGCAATCAGCCCCAGCATTTT. It specifies CASSLEDGGRNQPQHF. The whole variable domain, remainder taken from reference TRBV7-9 and TRBJ1-5, is DTGVSQNPRHKITKRGQNVTFRCDPISEHNRLYWYRQTLGQGPEFLTYFQNEAQLEKSRLLSDRFSAERPKGSFSTLEIQRTEQGDSAMYLCASSLEDGGRNQPQHFGDGTRLSIL.

This chain links TRBV4-3 with TRBJ2-5; a weak D match, TRBD2 (5 bases). Germline V gene lookup returns CDR1 LGHNA and CDR2 YSLEER. The germline V and J ends were trimmed by 0 bases and 5 bases, with 13 bases remaining between them. The CDR3 consists of 15 residues. The CDR3 nucleotides are TGCGCCAGCAGCCAAGATAGCGTCGCGTACGAGACCCAGTACTTC. It translates to CASSQDSVAYETQYF.

This clone was seen more than once but under ten times. This chain uses TRBV7-2 with TRBJ1-5, with no clear D. Germline-derived CDR1 and CDR2 are SGHTA and FQGNSA. Trimming shortened V by 1 base and J by 0 bases, and 7 bases separated the two germline ends. The CDR3 runs 15 residues. CDR3 DNA: TGTGCCAGCAGCTTAGGTACCAATAGCAATCAGCCCCAGCATTTT. This codes for CASSLGTNSNQPQHF.

V is TRBV7-2 and J is TRBJ1-4; D not resolved. V gave up 3 bases and J gave up 8 bases, with 7 bases separating them. CDR1 and CDR2 (germline): SGHTA, FQGNSA. The CDR3 has 12 amino acids. The chain's CDR3 is CASSFLGEKLFF. The CDR3, as DNA: TGTGCCAGCAGCTTCTTAGGCGAAAAACTGTTTTTT. Looking up the rest from reference TRBV7-2 and TRBJ1-4 gives the full variable domain: GAGVSQSPSNKVTEKGKDVELRCDPISGHTALYWYRQSLGQGLEFLIYFQGNSAPDKSGLPSDRFSAERTGGSVSTLTIQRTQQEDSAVYLCASSFLGEKLFFGSGTQLSVL.

The CDR3 protein is CASSVGEGEAKNIQYF. In DNA form, the CDR3 reads TGTGCCAGCAGCGTAGGGGAGGGGGAGGCCAAAAACATTCAGTACTTC. The V gene is TRBV9, the J gene TRBJ2-4; D may be TRBD2 (7 bases). Looked up from germline, CDR1 is SGDLS and CDR2 is YYNGEE. V was shortened by 0 bases and J by 1 base, with 11 bases between the two germline ends. The CDR3 loop spans 16 amino acids. Filled out from reference TRBV9 and TRBJ2-4, the complete variable domain reads DSGVTQTPKHLITATGQRVTLRCSPRSGDLSVYWYQQSLDQGLQFLIQYYNGEERAKGNILERFSAQQFPDLHSELNLSSLELGDSALYFCASSVGEGEAKNIQYFGAGTRLSVL.

This rearrangement joins TRBV5-1 to TRBJ2-6; 8 nucleotides align to TRBD1. Germline V gene sequence: CDR1 SGHRS, CDR2 YFSETQ. V gave up 8 bases and J gave up 4 bases; unmatched junction bases: 11. The CDR3 contains 16 residues. CDR3 loop: CASGTGVFGGANVLTF. The CDR3 DNA is TGCGCCAGTGGGACAGGAGTTTTTGGAGGGGCCAACGTCCTGACTTTC.

This clone appeared a few times. V gene TRBV15 combines with J gene TRBJ1-2; no reliable D call. V lost 0 bases and J lost 4, with 15 bases in between. This CDR3 region has 16 residues. Germline V gene sequence: CDR1 LNHNV, CDR2 YYDKDF (reference sequence). CDR3: CATSREVLRAGYGYTF. For the CDR3, the DNA is TGTGCCACCAGCAGAGAAGTCTTGAGGGCTGGCTATGGCTACACCTTC.

The V gene is TRBV5-1, the J gene TRBJ2-5; the D gene could be TRBD1 or TRBD2 (6 bases each). Trimming cost V 8 bases and J 5 bases, with 19 bases left between them. CDR1 is SGHRS, CDR2 YFSETQ, per germline. The length of the CDR3 is 14 residues. CDR3 protein: CASSTGGSRETQYF. CDR3 sequence (DNA): TGCGCCAGTTCGACAGGAGGGAGCAGGGAGACCCAGTACTTC. The full variable domain, its missing parts supplied by reference TRBV5-1 and TRBJ2-5, is KAGVTQTPRYLIKTRGQQVTLSCSPISGHRSVSWYQQTPGQGLQFLFEYFSETQRNKGNFPGRFSGRQFSNSRSEMNVSTLELGDSALYLCASSTGGSRETQYFGPGTRLLVL.

This clone showed up just once. The genes are TRBV5-4 and TRBJ1-2; D not resolved. This CDR3 is 15 amino acids long. V was clipped by 0 bases and J by 4 bases, with 13 bases between them. Germline assignment: CDR1 SGHNT and CDR2 YYREEE (reference sequence). CDR3 sequence reads: CASSLAWQLTYGYTF. Here the CDR3 DNA reads TGTGCCAGCAGCTTGGCCTGGCAGCTAACCTATGGCTACACCTTC.

A few counts support this clone. The rearrangement uses TRBV30 and TRBJ1-2, with D possibly TRBD1 on 6 matching bases. Deletions cut 6 bases from V and 2 bases from J, with 10 bases between. Germline-derived CDR1 and CDR2 are GTSNPN and SVGIG (reference sequence). CDR3 length equals 12 residues. The CDR3 loop is CACLTGNYGYTF. The CDR3 coding sequence is TGTGCCTGCCTAACAGGGAACTATGGCTACACCTTC.

The CDR3 region has the DNA TGTGCCAGCAGCCCTAGGACTAGCGGGGGTAGCACAGATACGCAGTATTTT. This gives the protein CASSPRTSGGSTDTQYF. The chain recombines TRBV9 with TRBJ2-3, with TRBD2 identical over 13 bases. V was clipped by 4 bases and J by 0 bases; unmatched bases: 5. Per germline, CDR1 SGDLS and CDR2 YYNGEE. This CDR3 contains 17 residues.

This clone was found a few times. The rearrangement uses TRBV4-2 and TRBJ2-3; weak D call: TRBD1 (6 bases). CDR1 and CDR2 from the germline V gene are LGHNA and YNFKEQ. The CDR3 loop spans 15 amino acids. Trimming shortened V by 2 bases and J by 4 bases, and 13 bases separated the two germline ends. CDR3 coding DNA: TGTGCCAGCAGCCAACAGGGGAAGGTCGCAGATACGCAGTATTTT. Its translation: CASSQQGKVADTQYF.

This clone was observed a few times. J is TRBJ2-3 and V is TRBV29-1; the D gene is possibly TRBD2 (6 bases). V lost 4 bases and J lost 5, with 13 bases in between. This CDR3 is built from 13 residues. Per germline, CDR1 SQVTM and CDR2 ANQGSEA. The CDR3 here is CSVGYVEGDTQYF. The DNA for the CDR3 is TGCAGCGTTGGTTACGTGGAGGGAGATACGCAGTATTTT.

This chain links TRBV5-6 with TRBJ1-4, with D perhaps TRBD1 (6 bases). CDR1 and CDR2 (germline): SGHDT, YYEEEE. V lost 2 bases, J lost 5 bases, and 13 bases lay in between. The CDR3 has 15 amino acids. The CDR3 nucleotides read TGTGCCAGCAGCTTCCGTGGACAGCGAAATGAAAAACTGTTTTTT. Translation: CASSFRGQRNEKLFF.

This sequence joins TRBV19 and TRBJ2-7; D remains unclear. V lost 10 bases to trimming and J lost 6 bases, with 13 bases between them. There are 11 residues in the CDR3. From germline, CDR1 is LNHDA and CDR2 SQIVND (reference sequence). This CDR3 reads CATSSVGEQYF. In nucleotides, the CDR3 is TGTGCCACTTCAAGCGTGGGCGAGCAGTACTTC.

This clone was seen only a few times. The chain couples TRBV7-9 to TRBJ2-7; D gene uncertain. V lost 5 bases and J lost 1, with 15 bases in between. The CDR3 has 15 amino acids. Germline V gene sequence: CDR1 SEHNR, CDR2 FQNEAQ (reference sequence). The CDR3 here is CASSTREVRSYEQYF. The CDR3, as DNA: TGTGCCAGCAGCACGCGAGAGGTCAGGTCCTACGAGCAGTACTTC.

The genes are TRBV5-6 and TRBJ2-3; D unresolved. Germline CDR1 is SGHDT and CDR2 is YYEEEE. The CDR3 is made up of 15 amino acids. The ends were cut back, 0 bases at V and 2 bases at J, with 10 bases in the middle. CDR3 nucleotide sequence: TGTGCCAGCAGCTTGGGGAGCCTTACCACAGATACGCAGTATTTT. This gives the protein CASSLGSLTTDTQYF.

The sample holds a few counts of this clone. The J gene is TRBJ2-5, the V gene TRBV5-1; 11 positions agree with TRBD2. V was clipped by 4 bases and J by 4 bases; unmatched bases: 3. The CDR3 totals 14 residues. Germline lookup yields CDR1 SGHRS and CDR2 YFSETQ. The DNA of the CDR3 is TGCGCCAGCAGCAACGGACTAGCGGGAGAGACCCAGTACTTC. Translating gives CASSNGLAGETQYF.